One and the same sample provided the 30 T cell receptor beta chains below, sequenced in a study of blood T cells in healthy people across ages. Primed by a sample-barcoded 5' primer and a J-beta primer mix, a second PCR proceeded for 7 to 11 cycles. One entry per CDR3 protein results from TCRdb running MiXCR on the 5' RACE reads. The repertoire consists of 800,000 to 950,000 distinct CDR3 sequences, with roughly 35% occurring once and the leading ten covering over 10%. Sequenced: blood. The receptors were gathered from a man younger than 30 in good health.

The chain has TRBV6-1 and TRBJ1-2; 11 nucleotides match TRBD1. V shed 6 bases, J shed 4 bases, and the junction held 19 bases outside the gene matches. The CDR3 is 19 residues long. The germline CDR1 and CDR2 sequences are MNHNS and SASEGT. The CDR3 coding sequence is TGTGCCAGCAGCCCTGGACAGGGGGCGCCCCCCCTCCCGGGCTATGGCTACACCTTC. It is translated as CASSPGQGAPPLPGYGYTF.

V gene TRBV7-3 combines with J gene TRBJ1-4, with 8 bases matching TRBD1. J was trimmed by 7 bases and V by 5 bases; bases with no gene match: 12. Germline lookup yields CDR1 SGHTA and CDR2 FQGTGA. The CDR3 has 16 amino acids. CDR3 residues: CASSLLRGRSSEKLFF. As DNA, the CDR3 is TGTGCCAGCAGCCTCCTCAGGGGGCGGTCCAGTGAAAAACTGTTTTTT.

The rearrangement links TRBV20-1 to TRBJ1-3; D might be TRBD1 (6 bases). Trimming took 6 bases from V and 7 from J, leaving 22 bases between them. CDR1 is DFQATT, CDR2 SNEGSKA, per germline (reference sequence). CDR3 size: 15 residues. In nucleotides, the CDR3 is TGCAGTGCCAAACTCTCGCGGGGGGCTTCGAACACCATATATTTT. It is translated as CSAKLSRGASNTIYF.

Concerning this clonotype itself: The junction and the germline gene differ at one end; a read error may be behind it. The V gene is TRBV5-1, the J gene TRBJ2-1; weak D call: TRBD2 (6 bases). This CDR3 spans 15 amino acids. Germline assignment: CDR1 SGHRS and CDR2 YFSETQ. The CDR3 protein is CASSLGGASYDEQFF. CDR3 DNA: TGCGCCAGCAGCTTAGGCGGGGCCTCCTACGATGAGCAGTTCTTC.

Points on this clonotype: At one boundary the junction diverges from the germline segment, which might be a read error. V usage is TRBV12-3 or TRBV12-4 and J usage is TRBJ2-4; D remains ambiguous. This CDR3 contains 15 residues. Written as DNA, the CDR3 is TGTACCAGCAGTTCCACGACACTAGCCAAAAACATTCAGTACTTC. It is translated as CTSSSTTLAKNIQYF.

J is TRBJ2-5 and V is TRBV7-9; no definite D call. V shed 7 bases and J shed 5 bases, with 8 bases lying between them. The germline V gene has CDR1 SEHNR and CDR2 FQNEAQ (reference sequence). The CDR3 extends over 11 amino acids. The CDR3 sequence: CASTLEETQYF. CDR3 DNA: TGTGCCAGCACCCTTGAGGAGACCCAGTACTTC.

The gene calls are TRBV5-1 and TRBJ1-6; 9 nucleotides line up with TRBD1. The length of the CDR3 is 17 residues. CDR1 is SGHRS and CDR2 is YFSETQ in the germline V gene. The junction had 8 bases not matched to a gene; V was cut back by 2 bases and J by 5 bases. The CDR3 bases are TGCGCCAGCAGCTTAAGGACAGGGGCGGATAATAATTCACCCCTCCACTTT. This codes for CASSLRTGADNNSPLHF.

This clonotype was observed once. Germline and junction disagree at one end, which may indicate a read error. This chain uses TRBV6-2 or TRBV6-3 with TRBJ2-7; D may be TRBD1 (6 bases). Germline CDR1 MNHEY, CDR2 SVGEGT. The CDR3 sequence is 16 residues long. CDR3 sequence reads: CARSYPVSEGAYEQYF. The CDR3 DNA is TGTGCCCGCAGTTACCCGGTATCAGAGGGGGCCTACGAGCAGTACTTC.

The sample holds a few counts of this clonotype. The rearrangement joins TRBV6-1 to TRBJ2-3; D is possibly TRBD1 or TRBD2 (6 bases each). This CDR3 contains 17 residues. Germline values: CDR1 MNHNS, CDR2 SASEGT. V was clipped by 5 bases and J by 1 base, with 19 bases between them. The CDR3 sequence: CASSPGTRGLGTDTQYF. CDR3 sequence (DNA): TGTGCCAGCAGTCCCGGGACCCGGGGGCTCGGCACAGATACGCAGTATTTT.

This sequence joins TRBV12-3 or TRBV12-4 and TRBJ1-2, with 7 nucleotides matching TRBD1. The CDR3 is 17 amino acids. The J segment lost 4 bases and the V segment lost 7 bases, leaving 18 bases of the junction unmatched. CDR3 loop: CASIGSKGTAKRYGYTF. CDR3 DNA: TGTGCCAGCATTGGATCCAAAGGGACAGCAAAACGCTATGGCTACACCTTC.

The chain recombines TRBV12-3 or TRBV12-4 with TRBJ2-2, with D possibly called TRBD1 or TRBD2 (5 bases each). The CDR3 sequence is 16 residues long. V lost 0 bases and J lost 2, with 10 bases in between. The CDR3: CASSLARGTNTGELFF. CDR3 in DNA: TGTGCCAGCAGTTTAGCGCGTGGGACCAACACCGGGGAGCTGTTTTTT.

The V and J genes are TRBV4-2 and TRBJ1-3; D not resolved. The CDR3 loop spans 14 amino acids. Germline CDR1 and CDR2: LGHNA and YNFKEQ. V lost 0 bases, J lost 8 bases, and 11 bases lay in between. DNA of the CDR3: TGTGCCAGCAGCCAAGAGCTGTTACCGGACACCATATATTTT. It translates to CASSQELLPDTIYF.

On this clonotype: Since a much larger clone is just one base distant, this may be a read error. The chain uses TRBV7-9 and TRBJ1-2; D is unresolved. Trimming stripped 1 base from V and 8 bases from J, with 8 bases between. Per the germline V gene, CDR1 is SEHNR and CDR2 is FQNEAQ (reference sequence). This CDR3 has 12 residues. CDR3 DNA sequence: TGTGCCAGCAGCTTAGGTGACGAAGGCTACACCTTC. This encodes CASSLGDEGYTF. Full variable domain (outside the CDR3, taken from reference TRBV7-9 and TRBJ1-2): DTGVSQNPRHKITKRGQNVTFRCDPISEHNRLYWYRQTLGQGPEFLTYFQNEAQLEKSRLLSDRFSAERPKGSFSTLEIQRTEQGDSAMYLCASSLGDEGYTFGSGTRLTVV.

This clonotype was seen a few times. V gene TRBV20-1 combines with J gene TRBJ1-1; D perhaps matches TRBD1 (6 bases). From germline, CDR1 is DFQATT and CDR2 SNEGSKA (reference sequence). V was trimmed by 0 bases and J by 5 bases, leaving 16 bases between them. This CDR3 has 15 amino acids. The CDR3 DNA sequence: TGCAGTGCTAGAGATTGGAAAGGGGGAGGTACTGAAGCTTTCTTT. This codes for CSARDWKGGGTEAFF.

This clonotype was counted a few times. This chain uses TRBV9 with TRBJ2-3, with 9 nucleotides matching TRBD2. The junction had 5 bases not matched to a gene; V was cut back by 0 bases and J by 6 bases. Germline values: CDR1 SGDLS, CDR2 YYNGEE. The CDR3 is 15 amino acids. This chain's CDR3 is CASSVVAGAQDTQYF. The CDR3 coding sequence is TGTGCCAGCAGCGTAGTAGCGGGAGCACAGGATACGCAGTATTTT.

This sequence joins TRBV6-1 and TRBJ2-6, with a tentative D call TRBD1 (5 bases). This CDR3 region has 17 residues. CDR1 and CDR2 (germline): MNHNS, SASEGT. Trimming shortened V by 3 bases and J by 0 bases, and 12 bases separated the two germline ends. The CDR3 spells CASSDLGVLSGANVLTF. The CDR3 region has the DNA TGTGCCAGCAGTGATCTAGGGGTCCTCTCTGGGGCCAACGTCCTGACTTTC.

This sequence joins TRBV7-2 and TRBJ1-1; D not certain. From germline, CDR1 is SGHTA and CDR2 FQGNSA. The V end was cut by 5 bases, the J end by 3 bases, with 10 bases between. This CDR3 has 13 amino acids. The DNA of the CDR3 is TGTGCCAGCAGCGCCGGGTTGTACACTGAAGCTTTCTTT. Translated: CASSAGLYTEAFF.

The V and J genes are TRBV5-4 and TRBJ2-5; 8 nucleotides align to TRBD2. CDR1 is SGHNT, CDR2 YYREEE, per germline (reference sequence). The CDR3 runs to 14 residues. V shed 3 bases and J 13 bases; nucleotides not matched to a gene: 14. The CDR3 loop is CASSSPGLDLERYF. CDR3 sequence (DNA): TGTGCCAGCAGCTCCCCGGGACTAGACCTCGAGCGGTACTTC.

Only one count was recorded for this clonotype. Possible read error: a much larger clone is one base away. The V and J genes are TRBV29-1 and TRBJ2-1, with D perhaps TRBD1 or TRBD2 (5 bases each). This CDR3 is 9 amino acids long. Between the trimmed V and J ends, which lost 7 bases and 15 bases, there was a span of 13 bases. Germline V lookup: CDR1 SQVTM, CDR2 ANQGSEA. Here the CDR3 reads CSGGKGTFF. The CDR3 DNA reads TGCAGCGGGGGAAAGGGGACGTTCTTC.

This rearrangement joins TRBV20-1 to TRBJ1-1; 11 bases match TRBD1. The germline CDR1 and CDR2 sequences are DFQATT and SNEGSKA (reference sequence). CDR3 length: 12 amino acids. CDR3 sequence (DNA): TGCAGCTTGGGACAGGGGGACACTGAAGCTTTCTTT. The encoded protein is CSLGQGDTEAFF.

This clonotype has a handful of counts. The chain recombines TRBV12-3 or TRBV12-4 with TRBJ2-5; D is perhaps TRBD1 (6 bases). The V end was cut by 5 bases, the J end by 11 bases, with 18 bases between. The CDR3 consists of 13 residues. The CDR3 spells CASSAGRAGEQYF. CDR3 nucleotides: TGTGCCAGCAGTGCGGGCAGGGCAGGGGAGCAGTACTTC.

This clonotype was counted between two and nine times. The DNA for the CDR3 is TGTGCCAGCAGTATTTTAGGGTACGAGCAGTACTTC. Amino acids: CASSILGYEQYF. This chain links TRBV7-2 with TRBJ2-7, with no clear D. V lost 6 bases to trimming and J lost 4 bases, with 10 bases between them. Germline CDR1 reads SGHTA; CDR2 reads FQGNSA. The CDR3 extends over 12 amino acids.

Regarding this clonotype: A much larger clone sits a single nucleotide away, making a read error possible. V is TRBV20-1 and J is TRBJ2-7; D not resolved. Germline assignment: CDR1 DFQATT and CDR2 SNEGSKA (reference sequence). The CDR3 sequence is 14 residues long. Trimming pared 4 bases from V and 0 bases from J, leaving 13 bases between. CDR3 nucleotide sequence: TGCAGTGCTAACGCGGCTTTAAGCTCCTACGAGCAGTACTTC. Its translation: CSANAALSSYEQYF.

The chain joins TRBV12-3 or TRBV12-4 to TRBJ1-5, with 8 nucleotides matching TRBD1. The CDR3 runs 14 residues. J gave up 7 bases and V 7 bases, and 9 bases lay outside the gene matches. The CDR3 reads CASTPQGARQPQHF. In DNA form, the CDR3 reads TGTGCCAGCACCCCTCAGGGGGCCAGGCAGCCCCAGCATTTT.

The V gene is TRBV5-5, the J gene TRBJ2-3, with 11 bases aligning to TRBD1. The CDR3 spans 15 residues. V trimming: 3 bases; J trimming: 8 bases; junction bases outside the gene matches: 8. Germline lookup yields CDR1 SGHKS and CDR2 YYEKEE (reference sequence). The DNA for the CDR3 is TGTGCCAGCAGCTCGGCCGGGACAGGGGGGGGTACGCAGTATTTT. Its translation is CASSSAGTGGGTQYF.

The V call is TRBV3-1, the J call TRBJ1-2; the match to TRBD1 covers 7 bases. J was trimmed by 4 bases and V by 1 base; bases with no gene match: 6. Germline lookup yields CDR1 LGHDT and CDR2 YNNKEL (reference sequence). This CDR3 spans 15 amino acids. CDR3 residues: CASSQGQGWGYGYTF. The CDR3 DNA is TGTGCCAGCAGCCAAGGACAGGGTTGGGGCTATGGCTACACCTTC. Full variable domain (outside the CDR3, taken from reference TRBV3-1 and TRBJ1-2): DTAVSQTPKYLVTQMGNDKSIKCEQNLGHDTMYWYKQDSKKFLKIMFSYNNKELIINETVPNRFSPKSPDKAHLNLHINSLELGDSAVYFCASSQGQGWGYGYTFGSGTRLTVV.

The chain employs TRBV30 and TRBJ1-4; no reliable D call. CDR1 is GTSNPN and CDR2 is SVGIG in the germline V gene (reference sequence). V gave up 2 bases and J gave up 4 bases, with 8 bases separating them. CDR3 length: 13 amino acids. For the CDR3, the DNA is TGTGCCTGGAGTCCTGGCGGTAATGAAAAACTGTTTTTT. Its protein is CAWSPGGNEKLFF.

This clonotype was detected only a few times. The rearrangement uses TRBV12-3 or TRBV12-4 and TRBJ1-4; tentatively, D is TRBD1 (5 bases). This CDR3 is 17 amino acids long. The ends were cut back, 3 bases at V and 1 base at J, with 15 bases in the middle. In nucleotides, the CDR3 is TGTGCCAGCAGTTTTCCCAGGGATCGTCGAACTAATGAAAAACTGTTTTTT. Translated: CASSFPRDRRTNEKLFF.

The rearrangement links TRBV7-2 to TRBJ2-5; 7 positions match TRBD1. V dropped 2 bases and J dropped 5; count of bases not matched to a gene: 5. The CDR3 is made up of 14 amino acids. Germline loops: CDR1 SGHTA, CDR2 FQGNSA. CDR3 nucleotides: TGTGCCAGCAGCTTACGACAGGGTTGGGAGACCCAGTACTTC. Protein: CASSLRQGWETQYF.

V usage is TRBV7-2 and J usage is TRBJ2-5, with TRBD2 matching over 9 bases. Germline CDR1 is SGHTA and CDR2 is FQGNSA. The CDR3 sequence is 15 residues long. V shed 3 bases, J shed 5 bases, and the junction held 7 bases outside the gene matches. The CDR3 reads CASSLDIAGVETQYF. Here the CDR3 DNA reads TGTGCCAGCAGCTTGGACATAGCGGGGGTGGAGACCCAGTACTTC.